This TCR beta chain was captured in a study of OX40 agonist ivuxolimab in advanced cancers. Regarding the study as a whole: Antigen specificity remained undetermined for the expanded peripheral T cells. CD4+ and CD8+ blood T cells expanded clonally by week 6 at 0.1 to 3.0 mg/kg.

Germline V gene sequence: CDR1 LNHDA, CDR2 SQIVND (reference sequence). The CDR3 covers 15 residues. Trimming removed 5 bases from V and 4 bases from J; junction bases left unmatched: 10. TCRdb's table, derived via immunoSEQ multiplex PCR, lists solely in-frame clones and lacks some. The table has 35,000 to 40,000 clones, over 80% seen once. As concerns this clone: What it binds is unknown.

This rearrangement joins TRBV19 to TRBJ1-2; 7 bases line up with TRBD1. This specimen consisted of CD4+ or CD8+ T cells sorted from blood, obtained in a trial of the OX40 agonist ivuxolimab. The receptor comes from an adult with an advanced solid tumor such as melanoma, head and neck, liver or kidney cancer. The CDR3 sequence is CASSSGQADSYGYTF. The CDR3 nucleotides read TGTGCCAGTAGTTCCGGACAGGCGGACAGCTATGGCTACACCTTC.